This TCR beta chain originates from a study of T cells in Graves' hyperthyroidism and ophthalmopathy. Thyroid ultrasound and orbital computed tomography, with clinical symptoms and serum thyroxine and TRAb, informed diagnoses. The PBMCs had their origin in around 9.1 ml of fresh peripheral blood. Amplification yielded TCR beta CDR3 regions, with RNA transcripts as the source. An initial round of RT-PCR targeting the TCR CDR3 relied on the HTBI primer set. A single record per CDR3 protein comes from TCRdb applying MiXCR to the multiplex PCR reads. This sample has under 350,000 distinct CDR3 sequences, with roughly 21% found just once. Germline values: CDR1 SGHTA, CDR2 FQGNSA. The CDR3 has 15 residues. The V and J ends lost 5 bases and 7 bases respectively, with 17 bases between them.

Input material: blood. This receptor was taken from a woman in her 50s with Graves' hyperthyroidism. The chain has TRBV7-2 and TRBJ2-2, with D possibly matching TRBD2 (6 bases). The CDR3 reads CASSPTGTRGGELFF. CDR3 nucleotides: TGTGCCAGCAGCCCTACCGGGACTCGGGGCGGGGAGCTGTTTTTT. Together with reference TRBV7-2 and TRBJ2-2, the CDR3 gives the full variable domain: GAGVSQSPSNKVTEKGKDVELRCDPISGHTALYWYRQSLGQGLEFLIYFQGNSAPDKSGLPSDRFSAERTGGSVSTLTIQRTQQEDSAVYLCASSPTGTRGGELFFGEGSRLTVL.